A selection of T cell receptor beta chains follows, all from one sample in a study of control samples from healthy donors and cancer patients. Produced via immunoSEQ multiplex PCR; TCRdb's table is partial and in-frame only. Altogether around 120,000 clones are present, about 89% being singletons, with the ten largest covering 7.8%. The sequenced material came from blood. The receptor set was obtained from a young woman in good health. Each CDR3 is given with its conserved first and last residue. A D gene is named only where the DNA matches it firmly.

V gene	D gene	J gene	CDR3 protein	CDR3 DNA
TRBV10-3	TRBD2	TRBJ2-5	CAIGEGETQYF	TGTGCCATCGGGGAGGGAGAGACCCAGTACTTC
TRBV15	TRBD2	TRBJ2-1	CATSRGLLAGVGNEQFF	TGTGCCACCAGTAGGGGGTTACTAGCGGGAGTCGGCAATGAGCAGTTCTTC
TRBV7-8	.	TRBJ2-7	CASSLAGAYEQYF	TGTGCCAGCAGCTTAGCGGGAGCATACGAGCAGTACTTC
TRBV5-1	TRBD1	TRBJ2-7	CASSAWGQRYEQYF	TGCGCCAGCAGCGCCTGGGGACAGCGATACGAGCAGTACTTC
TRBV28	.	TRBJ1-2	CASSFGSYGYTF	TGTGCCAGCAGTTTTGGTTCATATGGCTACACCTTC
TRBV7-9	.	TRBJ1-2	CASSWGNYGYTF	TGTGCCAGTAGTTGGGGCAACTATGGCTACACCTTC
TRBV28	.	TRBJ1-3	CASSLGNTIYF	TGTGCCAGCAGTTTGGGAAACACCATATATTTT
TRBV20-1	.	TRBJ1-1	CSAAQGGAFF	TGCAGTGCTGCCCAGGGAGGCGCTTTCTTT
TRBV7-2	.	TRBJ1-4	CASSLARDEKLFF	TGTGCCAGCAGCTTAGCGCGGGATGAAAAACTGTTTTTT
TRBV18	TRBD1	TRBJ1-1	CASSPGQGANTEAFF	TGTGCCAGCTCACCGGGACAGGGGGCGAACACTGAAGCTTTCTTT
TRBV24-1	.	TRBJ2-2	CATSDGRNTGELFF	TGTGCCACCAGTGATGGGAGAAACACCGGGGAGCTGTTTTTT
TRBV7-2	TRBD1	TRBJ2-2	CASSPQAGTGVTGELFF	TGTGCCAGCAGCCCCCAAGCCGGGACAGGGGTCACCGGGGAGCTGTTTTTT